This T cell receptor beta chain was sequenced in a study of CD8 T cells in ankylosing spondylitis. Study-wide points: Reported data indicate significant enrichment of disease-linked clones within matched ankylosing spondylitis synovial fluid. As for the disease-linked clones, they showed a CD8+ phenotype and occurred at relatively low frequencies in peripheral blood. Earlier literature documents some of the motif variants in reactive arthritis synovial fluid and blood. Characteristic, it appeared, of ankylosing spondylitis blood was a TCR beta motif of several highly homologous variants.

Generation of TCR beta libraries employed quantitative 5'-RACE incorporating molecular barcodes. MiXCR, applied by TCRdb to the 5' RACE reads, yields one record per CDR3 protein. Counted here are some 700,000 distinct CDR3 sequences, around a fifth occurring once; the ten biggest clones make up around 19%. Germline CDR1 LGHDT, CDR2 YNNKEL (reference sequence). V shed 5 bases, J shed 14 bases, and the junction held 23 bases outside the gene matches. This CDR3 is built from 16 residues. About this clonotype: Its matching antigen is unknown.

The sequenced sample consisted of blood, either unsorted or a sorted T cell fraction (not recorded which). The receptor was isolated from a male donor with ankylosing spondylitis. The chain employs TRBV3-1 and TRBJ1-2; 7 bases align to TRBD1. The CDR3 is CASSSITAAKGAAGTF. Here the CDR3 DNA reads TGTGCCAGCAGCTCAATCACAGCGGCTAAGGGGGCCGCGGGGACCTTC.